Shown below are 30 T cell receptor beta chains from a single sample sequenced in a study of breast tumors, draining lymph nodes, adjacent tissues. TCRdb used MiXCR to reprocess the multiplex PCR reads, holding one entry per CDR3 protein. The sample comprises about 9,000 distinct CDR3 sequences, roughly 41% of which are singletons, and approximately 14% rests with the top ten. Sequencing was carried out using tumor-adjacent breast tissue. These receptor sequences come from a female donor with breast cancer. Some clones in this sample may be carry-over from other donors' samples.

This rearrangement joins TRBV10-3 to TRBJ1-1; unclear D gene. The CDR3 spans 13 residues. CDR1 and CDR2 (germline): ENHRY, SYGVKD. Deletions cut 4 bases from V and 5 bases from J, with 11 bases between. The CDR3 sequence is CAISGPGGTEAFF. CDR3 nucleotide sequence: TGTGCCATCAGTGGGCCAGGAGGAACTGAAGCTTTCTTT.

This clonotype was observed at least ten times. The rearrangement links TRBV13 to TRBJ2-1; D call uncertain. CDR3 length: 15 residues. The ends were cut back, 0 bases at V and 6 bases at J, with 12 bases in the middle. Germline lookup yields CDR1 PRHDT and CDR2 FYEKMQ (reference sequence). CDR3 bases: TGTGCCAGCAGCTTAGGAGGAATCCGCGGCAATGAGCAGTTCTTC. Amino acid sequence: CASSLGGIRGNEQFF.

The chain is built from TRBV7-2 and TRBJ2-1; unclear D gene. This CDR3 has 11 amino acids. V gave up 9 bases and J gave up 9 bases, with 12 bases separating them. Germline CDR1 and CDR2: SGHTA and FQGNSA. CDR3 region: CASSLTLEQFF. As DNA, the CDR3 is TGTGCCAGTAGCCTAACCCTTGAGCAGTTCTTC.

Concerning this clonotype itself: At one boundary the junction diverges from the germline segment, which might be a read error. The chain couples TRBV6-6 to TRBJ2-1, with 8 bases aligning to TRBD1. This CDR3 region has 15 residues. From germline, CDR1 is MNHNY and CDR2 SVGAGI (reference sequence). CDR3 protein: CASSHPPTDRASALF. The CDR3 coding sequence is TGTGCCAGCAGCCACCCACCGACGGACAGGGCTAGCGCGCTCTTC.

This chain connects TRBV11-2 to TRBJ1-6, with a weak D call TRBD1 (6 bases). CDR1 is SGHAT, CDR2 FQNNGV, per germline. Trimming removed 4 bases at V and 7 bases at J, with 14 bases between. CDR3 length: 15 residues. The CDR3 coding sequence is TGTGCCAGCAGCTATTACAGGGATGCGAATTCACCCCTCCACTTT. Translating gives CASSYYRDANSPLHF.

In this sample, this clonotype turned up a few times. J is TRBJ2-2 and V is TRBV3-1, with D maybe TRBD1 (6 bases). The CDR3 runs to 16 residues. Germline loops: CDR1 LGHDT, CDR2 YNNKEL (reference sequence). The V gene lost 4 bases and the J gene lost 0 bases, with 12 bases spanning the gap. In DNA, the CDR3 is TGTGCCAGCAGCCGGGGACAAACCGCGAACACCGGGGAGCTGTTTTTT. As protein: CASSRGQTANTGELFF. Full variable domain (outside the CDR3, taken from reference TRBV3-1 and TRBJ2-2): DTAVSQTPKYLVTQMGNDKSIKCEQNLGHDTMYWYKQDSKKFLKIMFSYNNKELIINETVPNRFSPKSPDKAHLNLHINSLELGDSAVYFCASSRGQTANTGELFFGEGSRLTVL.

Concerning this clonotype: A read error may account for a junction end that differs from germline. V usage is TRBV5-1 and J usage is TRBJ2-7; D may correspond to TRBD1 or TRBD2 (5 bases each). The CDR3 runs to 14 residues. CDR1 SGHRS and CDR2 YFSETQ come from the germline V gene. CDR3 sequence (DNA): TGCGCCGGCAGCTTGGCCGGGACCGCCTACAAGCAGTACTTC. It yields the protein CAGSLAGTAYKQYF.

The sample holds a few counts of this clonotype. The rearrangement uses TRBV18 and TRBJ2-3, with unresolved D. The CDR3 runs 16 residues. V lost 0 bases and J 2 bases, leaving 12 bases between the germline ends. Germline CDR1 is KGHSH and CDR2 is LQKENI. The CDR3 spells CASSPPSRMTTDTQYF. In nucleotides, the CDR3 is TGTGCCAGCTCACCACCTAGCAGGATGACCACAGATACGCAGTATTTT. Based on the CDR3 plus reference TRBV18 and TRBJ2-3, the full variable domain is NAGVMQNPRHLVRRRGQEARLRCSPMKGHSHVYWYRQLPEEGLKFMVYLQKENIIDESGMPKERFSAEFPKEGPSILRIQQVVRGDSAAYFCASSPPSRMTTDTQYFGPGTRLTVL.

The V call is TRBV9, the J call TRBJ2-7, with TRBD2 matching 12 bases. The CDR3 has 16 amino acids. The ends lost 1 base at V and 4 bases at J; junction bases unmatched: 6. From germline, CDR1 is SGDLS and CDR2 YYNGEE. Written as DNA, the CDR3 is TGTGCCAGCAGCGTATGGCTGACTAGCGGGGGATACGAGCAGTACTTC. Protein product: CASSVWLTSGGYEQYF.

In DNA, the CDR3 is TGTGCCAGCAGCCAAGCCCGACTAGATCGGGAGACCCAGTACTTC. It is translated as CASSQARLDRETQYF. The rearrangement links TRBV14 to TRBJ2-5; maybe TRBD2 (6 bases). Germline CDR1 reads SGHDN; CDR2 reads FVKESK. V was trimmed by 1 base and J by 5 bases, leaving 14 bases between them. The CDR3 has 15 amino acids.

This clonotype was recorded many times. V and J are TRBV3-1 and TRBJ1-2; weak D call: TRBD1 (6 bases). The CDR3 consists of 12 residues. Germline assignment: CDR1 LGHDT and CDR2 YNNKEL (reference sequence). V shed 4 bases and J shed 8 bases, with 11 bases lying between them. The CDR3 nucleotides are TGTGCCAGCAGCCTTGACAGGCGGGGCTACACCTTC. This codes for CASSLDRRGYTF.

The chain has TRBV12-3 or TRBV12-4 and TRBJ1-2; D is perhaps TRBD1 (6 bases). The germline V and J ends were trimmed by 2 bases and 0 bases, with 10 bases remaining between them. This CDR3 contains 15 residues. Here the CDR3 DNA reads TGTGCCAGCAGTTTAATGGGGGCTTCTAACTATGGCTACACCTTC. This gives the protein CASSLMGASNYGYTF.

This clonotype was recorded many times. The chain is built from TRBV5-5 and TRBJ2-6; D gene uncertain. This CDR3 has 14 amino acids. Looked up from germline, CDR1 is SGHKS and CDR2 is YYEKEE (reference sequence). V shed 8 bases and J shed 0 bases, with 9 bases lying between them. The chain's CDR3 is CASNVNSGANVLTF. The DNA of the CDR3 is TGTGCCAGTAATGTGAACTCTGGGGCCAACGTCCTGACTTTC.

The rearrangement uses TRBV2 and TRBJ1-3; 10 bases line up with TRBD1. CDR1 is SNHLY, CDR2 FYNNEI, per germline. The CDR3 sequence is 13 residues long. The ends lost 7 bases at V and 8 bases at J; junction bases unmatched: 5. The CDR3 here is CASKGQGKDTIYF. In DNA form, the CDR3 reads TGTGCCAGCAAGGGACAGGGGAAAGACACCATATATTTT.

This clonotype is classed as large. This chain joins TRBV5-5 and TRBJ2-7, with D possibly being TRBD1 (6 bases). Trimming shortened V by 4 bases and J by 1 base, and 15 bases separated the two germline ends. The germline V gene encodes CDR1 SGHKS and CDR2 YYEKEE (reference sequence). This CDR3 comprises 15 residues. CDR3 sequence: CASSAKTGFSYEQYF. CDR3 coding DNA: TGTGCCAGCAGCGCCAAGACAGGATTTTCCTACGAGCAGTACTTC.

Note on this clonotype: Its ends do not fully match the called genes, so a read error is possible. The chain employs TRBV3-1 and TRBJ2-1; 9 bases are shared with TRBD2. This CDR3 comprises 16 residues. Germline values: CDR1 LGHDT, CDR2 YNNKEL (reference sequence). In nucleotides, the CDR3 is TGTGCCAGCATCCCTGCCAGCGGGAGGTCTTACAATGAGCAGCTCTTC. It translates to CASIPASGRSYNEQLF.

This clonotype qualifies as medium-sized. The rearrangement joins TRBV10-3 to TRBJ2-3; D not resolved. This CDR3 spans 13 amino acids. Between the trimmed V and J ends, which lost 6 bases and 6 bases, there was a span of 13 bases. CDR1 ENHRY and CDR2 SYGVKD come from the germline V gene. The CDR3: CAIRGSLGDTQYF. The CDR3 bases are TGTGCCATCAGGGGATCTTTGGGGGATACGCAGTATTTT.

This clonotype appeared many times. The J gene is TRBJ2-1, the V gene TRBV4-1; 8 nucleotides line up with TRBD2. The CDR3 is 15 amino acids. Germline lookup yields CDR1 MGHRA and CDR2 YSYEKL. V lost 1 base and J lost 3; bases outside the gene matches: 2. This chain's CDR3 is CASSQALADYNEQFF. The CDR3 region has the DNA TGCGCCAGCAGCCAAGCACTAGCGGACTACAATGAGCAGTTCTTC.

This chain connects TRBV7-9 to TRBJ1-3, with a weak D call TRBD1 (6 bases). V gave up 5 bases and J gave up 9 bases, with 17 bases separating them. CDR1 and CDR2 (germline): SEHNR, FQNEAQ (reference sequence). The CDR3 is 14 amino acids. The CDR3 DNA sequence: TGTGCCAGCAGCACGACAGGAAATTTGGGCACCATATATTTT. Translating it yields CASSTTGNLGTIYF.

This clonotype came up many times. This may arise from a read error, as a much more abundant clone is one base away. The CDR3 sequence is CASSVSGTGIRGLFF. In DNA form, the CDR3 reads TGTGCCAGTAGTGTTTCCGGGACAGGGATCCGGGGGCTGTTTTTT. The V gene is TRBV19, the J gene TRBJ2-2; 9 nucleotides line up with TRBD1. Germline V gene sequence: CDR1 LNHDA, CDR2 SQIVND (reference sequence). This CDR3 spans 15 amino acids. V shed 5 bases and J 13 bases; nucleotides not matched to a gene: 14.

This clonotype counts as medium-sized (0.01 to 0.1%). This rearrangement joins TRBV7-3 to TRBJ2-3; TRBD2 matches 12 bases. Germline V CDR1 and CDR2: SGHTA, FQGTGA. V trimming: 6 bases; J trimming: 4 bases; junction bases outside the gene matches: 2. The length of the CDR3 is 14 residues. The CDR3 coding sequence is TGTGCCAGCAGTCCTAGCGGGAGGGCAGATACGCAGTATTTT. Protein product: CASSPSGRADTQYF.

The chain couples TRBV28 to TRBJ2-5, with 12 nucleotides matching TRBD1. The CDR3 runs 18 residues. Germline loops: CDR1 MDHEN, CDR2 SYDVKM. The ends lost 6 bases at V and 1 base at J; junction bases unmatched: 12. The CDR3 is CASSPGQGAVAFQETQYF. CDR3 nucleotide sequence: TGTGCCAGCAGCCCGGGACAGGGGGCTGTCGCTTTCCAAGAGACCCAGTACTTC.

This clonotype was seen a handful of times. V usage is TRBV2 and J usage is TRBJ2-7; D assignment may be TRBD1 or TRBD2 (5 bases each). From germline, CDR1 is SNHLY and CDR2 FYNNEI. With 3 bases removed from V and 2 bases from J, the gap between germline ends came to 8 bases. The CDR3 covers 13 residues. The CDR3 region has the DNA TGTGCCAGCAGTGAGGGGGATACCTACGAGCAGTACTTC. Translated: CASSEGDTYEQYF. The variable domain in full, with the rest retrieved from reference TRBV2 and TRBJ2-7, is EPEVTQTPSHQVTQMGQEVILRCVPISNHLYFYWYRQILGQKVEFLVSFYNNEISEKSEIFDDQFSVERPDGSNFTLKIRSTKLEDSAMYFCASSEGDTYEQYFGPGTRLTVT.

The table lists this clonotype with many counts. The chain is built from TRBV6-5 and TRBJ2-2, with TRBD2 as a possible D gene (6 bases). Germline values: CDR1 MNHEY, CDR2 SVGAGI. V was cut by 3 bases and J by 3 bases, with 11 bases left in between. The CDR3 sequence is 15 residues long. Written as DNA, the CDR3 is TGTGCCAGCAGTTATTCGGGACTGCACACCGGGGAGCTGTTTTTT. This encodes CASSYSGLHTGELFF.

Remarks on this clonotype: A much larger clone differs by one base, so this may be a read error. The chain recombines TRBV6-1 with TRBJ2-1; D call uncertain. Germline V CDR1 and CDR2: MNHNS, SASEGT. The CDR3 runs to 13 residues. For the CDR3, the DNA is TGTGCCAGCAGCACGGCAGGCCACAATGAGCAGCTCTTC. Translation gives CASSTAGHNEQLF.

The genes are TRBV19 and TRBJ1-1, with D tentatively TRBD1 (6 bases). The germline gives CDR1 LNHDA, CDR2 SQIVND (reference sequence). This CDR3 region has 15 residues. V was trimmed by 3 bases and J by 2 bases, leaving 13 bases between them. CDR3 DNA: TGTGCCAGTAGTATCGGGGGGGCAGGAAACACTGAAGCTTTCTTT. Protein sequence: CASSIGGAGNTEAFF.

This clonotype is termed medium-sized. The chain carries TRBV20-1 and TRBJ1-5; 7 bases match TRBD1. Germline CDR1 DFQATT, CDR2 SNEGSKA (reference sequence). The CDR3 runs to 14 residues. V was clipped by 5 bases and J by 6 bases; unmatched bases: 10. Written as DNA, the CDR3 is TGCAGTGCTTTTGAGGGGGCTGAAGCTCAGCCCCAGCATTTT. It translates to CSAFEGAEAQPQHF.

V is TRBV12-3 or TRBV12-4 and J is TRBJ2-7; TRBD2 aligns across 8 bases. Trimming at V came to 6 bases and at J to 7 bases, leaving 11 bases not matched to a gene. The CDR3 has 14 amino acids. In nucleotides, the CDR3 is TGTGCCAGCAGCAAAGCCGGGACTAGTGGAGAGCAGTACTTC. It codes for CASSKAGTSGEQYF.

By share, this clonotype counts as medium-sized. The V and J genes are TRBV6-2 or TRBV6-3 and TRBJ2-1; either TRBD1 or TRBD2 may fit D (6 bases each). Trimming took 5 bases from V and 8 from J, leaving 19 bases between them. This CDR3 has 15 amino acids. CDR1 and CDR2 from the germline V gene are MNHEY and SVGEGT. In DNA, the CDR3 is TGTGCCAGCAGTGGGGGTCAGGCCGGGGGCGATGAGCAGTTCTTC. This codes for CASSGGQAGGDEQFF.

The rearrangement joins TRBV20-1 to TRBJ2-2; D could derive from TRBD1 or TRBD2 (5 bases each). The CDR3 covers 12 residues. V was clipped by 6 bases and J by 3 bases, with 8 bases between them. The germline gives CDR1 DFQATT, CDR2 SNEGSKA (reference sequence). CDR3 in amino acids: CSALGDTGELFF. Written as DNA, the CDR3 is TGCAGTGCCCTGGGGGACACCGGGGAGCTGTTTTTT.